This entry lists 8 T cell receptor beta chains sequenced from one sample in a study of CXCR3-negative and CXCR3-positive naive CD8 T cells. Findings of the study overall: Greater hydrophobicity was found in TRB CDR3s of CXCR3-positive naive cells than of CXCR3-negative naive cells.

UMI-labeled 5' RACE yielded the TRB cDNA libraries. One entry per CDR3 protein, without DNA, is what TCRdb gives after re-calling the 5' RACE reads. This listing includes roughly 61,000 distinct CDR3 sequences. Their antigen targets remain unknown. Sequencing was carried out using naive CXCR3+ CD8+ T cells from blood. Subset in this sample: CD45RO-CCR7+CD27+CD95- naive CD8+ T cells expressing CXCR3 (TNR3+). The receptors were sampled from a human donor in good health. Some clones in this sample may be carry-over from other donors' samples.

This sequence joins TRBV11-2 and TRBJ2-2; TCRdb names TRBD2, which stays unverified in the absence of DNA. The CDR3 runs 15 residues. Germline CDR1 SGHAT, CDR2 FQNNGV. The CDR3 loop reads CASSFALGNTGELFF.

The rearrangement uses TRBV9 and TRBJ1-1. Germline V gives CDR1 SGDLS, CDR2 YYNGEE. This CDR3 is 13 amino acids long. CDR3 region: CASSVEPNTEAFF.

CDR3 in amino acids: CSPESGRADNEQFF. The chain combines TRBV20-1 with TRBJ2-1. Germline V gives CDR1 DFQATT, CDR2 SNEGSKA (reference sequence). The CDR3 runs 14 residues.

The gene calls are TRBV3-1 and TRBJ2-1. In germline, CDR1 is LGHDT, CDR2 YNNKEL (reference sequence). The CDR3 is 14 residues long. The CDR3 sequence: CASSQMAMVNEQFF.

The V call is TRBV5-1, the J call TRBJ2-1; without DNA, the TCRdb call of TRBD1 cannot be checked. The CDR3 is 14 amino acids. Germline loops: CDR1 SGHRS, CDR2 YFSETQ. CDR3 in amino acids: CASSLVQGGNEQFF.

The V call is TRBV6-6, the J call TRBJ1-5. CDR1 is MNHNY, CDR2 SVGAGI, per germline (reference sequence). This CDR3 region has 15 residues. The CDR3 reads CASSWLSDSNQPQHF.

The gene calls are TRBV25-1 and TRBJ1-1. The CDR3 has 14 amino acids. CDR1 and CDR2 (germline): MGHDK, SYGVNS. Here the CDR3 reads CASSRTSGNTEAFF.

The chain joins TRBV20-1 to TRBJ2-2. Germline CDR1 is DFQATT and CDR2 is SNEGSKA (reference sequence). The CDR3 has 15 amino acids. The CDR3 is CSARDPVAATGELFF.